This TCR beta chain appears in the sequencing data of a study of blood T cell repertoires in COVID-19. CDR1 and CDR2 from the germline V gene are LNHDA and SQIVND (reference sequence). The CDR3 has 17 residues. Trimming stripped 5 bases from V and 1 base from J, with 19 bases between. Method: immunoSEQ multiplex PCR; TCRdb's copy keeps in-frame clones and lacks some. The repertoire holds roughly 68,000 clones, around 90% seen once, with around 4.5% in the top ten. The sample holds one count of this clone. The sequence was collected from a human donor in a cohort sampled during active COVID-19. This sequence joins TRBV19 and TRBJ2-3; maybe TRBD2 (7 bases). The specimen sequenced was peripheral blood. The CDR3 loop reads CASSPVGGGVGTDTQYF. The CDR3 bases are TGTGCCAGTAGTCCCGTTGGGGGGGGCGTCGGCACAGATACGCAGTATTTT.